This T cell receptor beta chain originates from a study of CD8 T cells in Susac syndrome. Overall study: Patients with Susac syndrome were therapy-naive, on corticosteroids, or on intravenous immunoglobulin alone at blood draw. Study observations and caveats: Susac-specific public clones were found in total CD8+ and CD8+ TEMRA repertoires, numbering some 15 and five, respectively.

Negative isolation was applied to CD8+ and CD4+ T cells, and FACS enrichment was applied to TEMRA cells. Remarks on this clonotype: No antigen is known for it.

RNA was extracted with the RNeasy kit, and a quantity of about 0.45 to 1 ug was reverse transcribed using random hexamers. TCRdb recomputed calls from the immunoSEQ multiplex PCR reads with MiXCR, one row per CDR3 protein. This table holds under 200,000 distinct CDR3 sequences, roughly 94% found once. The receptor was derived from a human donor with Susac syndrome. The material sequenced was CD8+ T cells from PBMCs.

CDR3 protein: CASNNLGRAQQQFF. The CDR3, as DNA: TGTGCCAGCAACAACCTGGGACGGGCGCAGCAGCAGTTCTTC. The chain joins TRBV6-5 to TRBJ2-1; possibly TRBD1 or TRBD2 for D (5 bases each). V lost 7 bases, J lost 11 bases, and 21 bases lay in between. This CDR3 comprises 14 residues. The germline CDR1 and CDR2 sequences are MNHEY and SVGAGI.